This T cell receptor beta chain was recorded in a study of shared clonotypes between healthy human individuals. Study-wide context: With ages of 18 to 49, the donors were a couple of women and a few men. The study used three CD4 naive, three CD4 memory, two CD8 naive and one CD8 memory plate per donor. Whole-study results and caveats: It was observed that approximately 5% of naive CD4 clonotypes were shared across several donors.

The method was immunoSEQ multiplex PCR; TCRdb's version includes in-frame clones alone and lacks a portion of them. The sample lists hundreds of thousands of clones, nearly 95% occurring once. CD45RO-negative CD8 cells positively selected for CCR7 made up the naive population, which excluded terminally differentiated effector memory CD45RA+ cells. Donors, without exception, were Caucasian adults residing in Nashville, Tennessee. CDR3 length: 15 amino acids. V lost 0 bases and J lost 3, with 10 bases in between. Germline V gives CDR1 PRHDT, CDR2 FYEKMQ (reference sequence). Of note for this clone: The antigen remains unidentified.

The sequencing input was naive CD8+ T cells sorted from blood. This clonotype originated in a man aged 30-40 years in good health. V usage is TRBV13 and J usage is TRBJ2-3, with D maybe TRBD2 (6 bases). The DNA of the CDR3 is TGTGCCAGCAGCTTAGGGACTAGTAATACAGATACGCAGTATTTT. It translates to CASSLGTSNTDTQYF.